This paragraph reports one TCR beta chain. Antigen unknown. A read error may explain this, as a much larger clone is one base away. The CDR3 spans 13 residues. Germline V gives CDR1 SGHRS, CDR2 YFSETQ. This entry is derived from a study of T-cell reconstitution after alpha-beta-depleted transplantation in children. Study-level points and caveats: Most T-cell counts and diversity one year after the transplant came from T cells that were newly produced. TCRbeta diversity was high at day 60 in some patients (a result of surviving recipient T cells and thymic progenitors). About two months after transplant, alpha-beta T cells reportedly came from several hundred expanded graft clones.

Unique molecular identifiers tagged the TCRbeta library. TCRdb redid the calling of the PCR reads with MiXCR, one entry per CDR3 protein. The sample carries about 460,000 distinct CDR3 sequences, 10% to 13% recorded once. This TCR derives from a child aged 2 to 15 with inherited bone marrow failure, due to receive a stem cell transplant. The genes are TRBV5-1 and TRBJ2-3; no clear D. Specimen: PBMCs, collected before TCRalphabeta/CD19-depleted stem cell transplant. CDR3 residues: CASSNPTTDTRYF. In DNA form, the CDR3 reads TGCGCCAGCAGCAACCCTACCACAGATACGCGGTATTTT.